This TCR beta chain comes out of a study of T-cell reconstitution after alpha-beta-depleted transplantation in children. The CDR3 is 16 amino acids. The germline V and J ends were trimmed by 3 bases and 6 bases, with 19 bases remaining between them. Germline V gene data show CDR1 as SGHRS and CDR2 as YFSETQ. It was with unique molecular identifiers that the TCRbeta library was prepared. TCRdb called the PCR reads again in MiXCR, with one record for every CDR3 protein. The sample gives 200,000 to 250,000 distinct CDR3 sequences, over 20% of which show up once; roughly 2.5% is in the top ten. Findings of the study overall: The study reportedly traced alpha-beta T cells about two months after transplant to several hundred expanded graft clones. At the one-year point after transplant, T-cell counts and TCRbeta diversity were found to come mostly from T cells that had been newly produced. From surviving recipient T cells and thymic progenitors came the high day-60 TCRbeta diversity observed in some patients.

This clonotype was detected a few times. The antigen remains undetermined. The V call is TRBV5-1, the J call TRBJ2-1, with D perhaps being TRBD1 or TRBD2 (5 bases each). This material consisted of PBMCs, taken before TCRalphabeta/CD19-depleted stem cell transplant. The clonotype originates from a girl aged 2-9 years with Fanconi anemia, due to receive a stem cell transplant. The DNA for the CDR3 is TGCGCCAGCAGCTCGGTGGCCGGGGACGCCGGCAATGAGCAGTTCTTC. It encodes CASSSVAGDAGNEQFF.